This TCR beta chain derives from a study of cytomegalovirus exposure and HLA in healthy donors. 13 Jbeta primers and 60 Vbeta primers were used for the PCR. The method was immunoSEQ multiplex PCR; TCRdb's version includes in-frame clones alone and lacks a portion of them. Among approximately 140,000 clones listed, more than 65% were seen once. Germline CDR1 and CDR2: SGHVS and FQNEAQ. The CDR3 extends over 15 amino acids. The ends were cut back, 0 bases at V and 4 bases at J, with 9 bases in the middle. Study-wide results and caveats: In a later analysis, most CMV-associated TCR beta chains appeared HLA-restricted. With later analysis, a missense DCLRE1C variant became linked to TCR beta V- and J-gene trimming. Over 15,000 TCR beta sequences were associated with HLA alleles at 0.05 false discovery rate in a later analysis.

On this clone itself: Its cognate antigen is unknown.

Input material: PBMCs. This sequence was found in a man in his fifties or sixties in good health and CMV-seronegative. The V call is TRBV7-8, the J call TRBJ1-4, with D unclear. This CDR3 reads CASSLANRFNEKLFF. The CDR3 region has the DNA TGTGCCAGCAGCTTAGCTAACAGATTTAATGAAAAACTGTTTTTT.